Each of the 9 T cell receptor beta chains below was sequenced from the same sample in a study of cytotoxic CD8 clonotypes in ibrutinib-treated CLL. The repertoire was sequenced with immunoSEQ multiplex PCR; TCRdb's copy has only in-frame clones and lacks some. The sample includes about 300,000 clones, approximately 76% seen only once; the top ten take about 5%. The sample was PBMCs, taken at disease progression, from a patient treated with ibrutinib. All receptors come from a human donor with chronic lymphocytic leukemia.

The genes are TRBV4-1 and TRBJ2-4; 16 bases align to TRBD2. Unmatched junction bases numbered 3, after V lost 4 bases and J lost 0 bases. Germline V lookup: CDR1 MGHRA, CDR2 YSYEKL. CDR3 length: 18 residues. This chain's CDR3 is CASSPGLAGGLAKNIQYF. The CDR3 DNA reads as TGCGCCAGCAGCCCGGGACTAGCGGGAGGGTTAGCCAAAAACATTCAGTACTTC.

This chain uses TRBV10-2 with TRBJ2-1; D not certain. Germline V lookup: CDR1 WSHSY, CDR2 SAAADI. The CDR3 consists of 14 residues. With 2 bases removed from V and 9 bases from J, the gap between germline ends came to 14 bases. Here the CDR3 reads CASSEGRPAFEQFF. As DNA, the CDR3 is TGCGCCAGCAGTGAGGGCAGGCCTGCTTTTGAGCAGTTCTTC.

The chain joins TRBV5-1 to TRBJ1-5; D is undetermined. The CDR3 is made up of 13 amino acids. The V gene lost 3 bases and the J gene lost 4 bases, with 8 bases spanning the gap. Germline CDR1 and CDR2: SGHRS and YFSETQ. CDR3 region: CASSWGENQPQHF. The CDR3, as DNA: TGCGCCAGCAGCTGGGGTGAGAATCAGCCCCAGCATTTT.

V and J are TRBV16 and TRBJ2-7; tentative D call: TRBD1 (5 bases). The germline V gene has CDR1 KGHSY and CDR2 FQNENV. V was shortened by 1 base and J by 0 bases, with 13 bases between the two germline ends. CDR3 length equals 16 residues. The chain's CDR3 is CASSQFRSGISYEQYF. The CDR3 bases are TGTGCCAGCAGCCAATTTCGGTCAGGGATCTCCTACGAGCAGTACTTC.

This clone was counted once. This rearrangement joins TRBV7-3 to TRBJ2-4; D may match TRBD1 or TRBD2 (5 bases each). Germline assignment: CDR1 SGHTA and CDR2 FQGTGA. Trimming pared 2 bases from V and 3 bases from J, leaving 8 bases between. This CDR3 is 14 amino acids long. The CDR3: CASSLSGHKNIQYF. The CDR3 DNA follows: TGTGCCAGCAGCTTATCGGGGCACAAAAACATTCAGTACTTC.

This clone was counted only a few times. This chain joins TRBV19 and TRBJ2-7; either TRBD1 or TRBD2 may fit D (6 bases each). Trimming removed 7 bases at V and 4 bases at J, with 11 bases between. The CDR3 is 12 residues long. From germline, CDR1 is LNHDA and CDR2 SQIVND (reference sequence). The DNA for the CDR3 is TGTGCCAGTAAGGGGGGCAGGTACGAGCAGTACTTC. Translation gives CASKGGRYEQYF.

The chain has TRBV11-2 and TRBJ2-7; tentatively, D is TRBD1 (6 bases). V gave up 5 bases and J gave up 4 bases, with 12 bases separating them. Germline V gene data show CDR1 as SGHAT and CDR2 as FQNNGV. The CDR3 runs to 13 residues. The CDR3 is CASSPFQGYEQYF. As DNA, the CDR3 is TGTGCCAGCAGCCCGTTTCAGGGGTACGAGCAGTACTTC.

CDR3 nucleotide sequence: TGTGCCAGCAGCTTAGCGCTAAAGGATGAGCAGTTCTTC. It is translated as CASSLALKDEQFF. The gene calls are TRBV7-3 and TRBJ2-1; the D is unclear. Per germline, CDR1 SGHTA and CDR2 FQGTGA. Trimming took off 2 bases at V and 8 bases at J, with 10 bases between the two ends. This CDR3 has 13 amino acids.

Here the CDR3 DNA reads TGCGCCAGCAGCTTGCATCAGGGGGCCTACGAGCAGTACTTC. Translated: CASSLHQGAYEQYF. The chain links TRBV5-1 to TRBJ2-7; the match to TRBD1 covers 7 bases. The V gene end was trimmed by 1 base and the J gene end by 2 bases; junction bases not matched to a gene: 3. This CDR3 has 14 amino acids. The germline V gene encodes CDR1 SGHRS and CDR2 YFSETQ.